The clone carrying this T cell receptor (beta chain) is a singleton in its sample. Random hexamers were used to reverse transcribe 0.5 to 1 ug of RNA. TCRdb used MiXCR to reprocess the immunoSEQ multiplex PCR reads, holding one entry per CDR3 protein. The sample contains over 120,000 distinct CDR3 sequences, 95% of which appear only once. This specimen belongs to a study of CD8 T cells in Susac syndrome. Study in general: The sequenced Susac syndrome patients comprised 5 or 6 with active disease and fewer than ten in remission. At blood draw, Susac syndrome patients were therapy-naive, on corticosteroids, or on intravenous immunoglobulin alone.

Germline values: CDR1 DFQATT, CDR2 SNEGSKA (reference sequence). The J segment lost 7 bases and the V segment lost 5 bases, leaving 12 bases of the junction unmatched. The CDR3 is 15 residues long. This clonotype was obtained from a human donor with Susac syndrome. The chain has TRBV20-1 and TRBJ2-1; TRBD2 matches 9 bases. What was sequenced was CD4+ T cells from PBMCs. The CDR3 nucleotides are TGCAGTGCTGTGAGGTTTAGCGGGAGTTCGAATGAGCAGTTCTTC. Translation gives CSAVRFSGSSNEQFF.